Listed below are T cell receptor beta chains from one sample, sequenced in a study of cytomegalovirus exposure and HLA in healthy donors. The repertoire was sequenced with immunoSEQ multiplex PCR; TCRdb's copy has only in-frame clones and lacks some. The repertoire holds around 100,000 clones, over 65% seen once, with roughly 5% in the top ten. The sample taken for sequencing was PBMCs. These TCRs come from a woman in her twenties or thirties in good health and CMV-seropositive. CDR3s include the opening cysteine and the closing phenylalanine or tryptophan. Each record gives: J gene, D gene, V gene, clone size, CDR3 DNA, CDR3 protein. The D gene is left open where the match is weak. Size tells how often a clone was seen (once, few, many) or the class of an expanded clone, and some rows leave it out.

TRBJ2-1,TRBD2,TRBV2,NA,TGTGCCAACCCTACTAGCGGGAGCTCCTACAATGAGCAGTTCTTC,CANPTSGSSYNEQFF
TRBJ2-7,NA,TRBV9,NA,TGTGCCAGCAGCGTAGCGGGTTCCTACGAGCAGTACTTC,CASSVAGSYEQYF
TRBJ1-1,TRBD1,TRBV25-1,NA,TGTGCCAGCAGTGTCCCTGGGACAGGGGACACTGAAGCTTTCTTT,CASSVPGTGDTEAFF
TRBJ1-1,NA,TRBV5-4,NA,TGTGCCAGCAGCTTGGAACAGGGGAACACTGAAGCTTTCTTT,CASSLEQGNTEAFF
TRBJ1-2,NA,TRBV5-6,NA,TGTGCCAGCAGCATGACAGGCCTAAGCTACTATGGCTACACCTTC,CASSMTGLSYYGYTF
TRBJ2-3,TRBD2,TRBV19,NA,TGTGCCAGTATGTCGGCGGGGGTCAACACAGATACGCAGTATTTT,CASMSAGVNTDTQYF
TRBJ1-1,NA,TRBV1,NA,TGCACCAGCAGCCACGATACCAGGGGCCGGCTGGGCACTGAAGCTTTCTTT,CTSSHDTRGRLGTEAFF
TRBJ1-1,TRBD1,TRBV25-1,NA,TGTGCCAGCAGTTCAAAAACAGGACAGGGGGCGGGTTATGGGGCTTTCTTT,CASSSKTGQGAGYGAFF
TRBJ1-3,NA,TRBV6-1,once,TGTGCCAGCAGTGAGGGAGGGCAGCACTTTGGAAACACCATATATTTT,CASSEGGQHFGNTIYF
TRBJ1-1,TRBD1,TRBV9,NA,TGTGCCAGCAGCTCCGGGACAGGGTCGCTCCACACTGAAGCTTTCTTT,CASSSGTGSLHTEAFF
TRBJ1-4,TRBD1,TRBV5-6,NA,TGTGCCAGCAGCCTACAGGGGAATAATGAAAAACTGTTTTTT,CASSLQGNNEKLFF
TRBJ1-2,NA,TRBV7-9,NA,TGTGCCAGCAGTCCGGGACAAAACTATGGCTACACCTTC,CASSPGQNYGYTF
TRBJ2-5,TRBD1,TRBV6-6,NA,TGTGCCAGCAGTTACTCGACAGGGCCAGAGACCCAGTACTTC,CASSYSTGPETQYF
TRBJ1-1,TRBD1,TRBV7-9,NA,TGTGCCAGCAGCCTGCGACAGGGAGGTTTGACTGAAGCTTTCTTT,CASSLRQGGLTEAFF
TRBJ2-1,TRBD1,TRBV10-1,NA,TGCGCCAGCAGTGAGGGGACAGGGAACAATGAGCAGTTCTTC,CASSEGTGNNEQFF
TRBJ1-2,NA,TRBV19,NA,TGTGCCACCATACCGAACCGGGTCGGTGGCTACACCTTC,CATIPNRVGGYTF
TRBJ2-2,NA,TRBV6-5,NA,TGTGCCAGCCAGGGTCTACGGAACACCGGGGAGCTGTTTTTT,CASQGLRNTGELFF
TRBJ1-3,NA,TRBV5-1,NA,TGCGCCAGCAGCTTGGCGGCTGGAAACACCATATATTTT,CASSLAAGNTIYF
TRBJ2-4,TRBD2,TRBV19,NA,TGTGCCAGTAGTACCGGGACTACTTACAAAAACATTCAGTACTTC,CASSTGTTYKNIQYF
TRBJ2-1,TRBD2,TRBV27,once,TGTGCCAGCTCCACCCTGGGGGGGAGACTCCGAGGTAATGAGCAGTTCTTC,CASSTLGGRLRGNEQFF
TRBJ1-3,NA,TRBV2,NA,TGTGCCAGCAGTGAATTTCAACAGGGAGGAAACACCATATATTTT,CASSEFQQGGNTIYF
TRBJ1-2,TRBD1,TRBV7-8,NA,TGTGCCAGCAGCGCCCCGGGACAGCAAAACTATGGCTACACCTTC,CASSAPGQQNYGYTF
TRBJ1-2,TRBD1,TRBV27,NA,TGTGCCAGTTACACTTGGACAGGGTTCAGCAATTCTGGCTACACCTTC,CASYTWTGFSNSGYTF